In this sample, the clone carrying this T cell receptor beta chain turned up a few times. The data were obtained in a study of Graves' ophthalmopathy and Graves' hyperthyroidism. The TCR beta CDR3 regions underwent amplification from RNA transcripts. HTBI-primed RT-PCR formed the first round, and a multiplex PCR formed the second. From the multiplex PCR reads, TCRdb called clonotypes with MiXCR, one entry per CDR3 protein. The sample has about 380,000 distinct CDR3 sequences; over 15% are singletons. CDR3 length: 14 amino acids. V was cut by 6 bases and J by 3 bases, with 14 bases left in between. Germline CDR1 is MDHEN and CDR2 is SYDVKM.

The specimen sequenced was peripheral blood. This sequence originates from a woman in her late teens or twenties with stable Graves' hyperthyroidism. This chain uses TRBV28 with TRBJ2-5, with D possibly matching TRBD2 (6 bases). Written as DNA, the CDR3 is TGTGCCAGCAGCCCCTTCGGGGGAGAAGAGACCCAGTACTTC. The encoded protein is CASSPFGGEETQYF.